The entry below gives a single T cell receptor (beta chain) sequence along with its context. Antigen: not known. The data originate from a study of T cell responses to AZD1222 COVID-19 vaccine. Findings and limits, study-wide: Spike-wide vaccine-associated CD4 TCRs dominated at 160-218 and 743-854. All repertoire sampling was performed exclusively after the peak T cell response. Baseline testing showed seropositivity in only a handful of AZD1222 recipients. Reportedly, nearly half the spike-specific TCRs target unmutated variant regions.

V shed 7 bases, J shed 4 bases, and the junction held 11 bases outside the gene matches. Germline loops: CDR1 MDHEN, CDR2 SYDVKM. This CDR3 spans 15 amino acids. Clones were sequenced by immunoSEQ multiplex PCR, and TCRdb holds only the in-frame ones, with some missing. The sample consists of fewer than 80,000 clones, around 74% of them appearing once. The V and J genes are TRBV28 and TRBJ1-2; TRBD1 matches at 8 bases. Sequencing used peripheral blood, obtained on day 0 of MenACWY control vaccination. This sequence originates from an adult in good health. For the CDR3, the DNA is TGTGCCAGCATCCCACGGCTCAGGGGGCTCTATGGCTACACCTTC. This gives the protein CASIPRLRGLYGYTF.